This TCR beta chain was recorded in a study of T cell repertoires in cytomegalovirus infection. Via MiXCR, TCRdb re-called the reads, giving one row per CDR3 protein. The table shows about half a million distinct CDR3 sequences, with approximately 46% occurring only once. Per the germline V gene, CDR1 is SGHVT and CDR2 is SQSDAQ. The J segment lost 9 bases and the V segment lost 1 base, leaving 5 bases of the junction unmatched. This CDR3 region has 16 residues. The table lists this clonotype with a few counts. Its antigen is not known. This chain uses TRBV7-4 with TRBJ2-1, with 14 bases matching TRBD2. The specimen comprised cultured PBMCs, sampled from culture after CMV antigen stimulation. The receptor's source is a human donor in good health (CMV status not recorded). Some clones in this sample may be carry-over from other donors' samples. The CDR3 DNA is TGTGCCAGCAGCTTAGGACTAGCGGGAGGGCCGGTTGAGCAGTTCTTC. Residues: CASSLGLAGGPVEQFF. Supplemented by reference TRBV7-4 and TRBJ2-1, the full variable domain reads GAGVSQSPRYKVAKRGRDVALRCDSISGHVTLYWYRQTLGQGSEVLTYSQSDAQRDKSGRPSGRFSAERPERSVSTLKIQRTEQGDSAVYLCASSLGLAGGPVEQFFGPGTRLTVL.